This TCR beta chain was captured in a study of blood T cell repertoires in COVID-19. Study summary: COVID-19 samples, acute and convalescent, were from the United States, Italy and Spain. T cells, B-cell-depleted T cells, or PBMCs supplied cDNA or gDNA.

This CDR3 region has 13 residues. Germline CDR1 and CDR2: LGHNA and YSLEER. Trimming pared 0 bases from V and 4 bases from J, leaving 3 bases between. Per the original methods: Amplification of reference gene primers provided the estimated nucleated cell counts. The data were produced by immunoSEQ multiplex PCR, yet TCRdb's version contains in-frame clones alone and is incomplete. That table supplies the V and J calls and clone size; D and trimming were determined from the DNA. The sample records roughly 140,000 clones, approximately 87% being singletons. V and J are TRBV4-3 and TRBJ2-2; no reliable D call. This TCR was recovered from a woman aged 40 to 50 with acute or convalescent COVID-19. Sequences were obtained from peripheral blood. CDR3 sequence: CASSQDRTGELFF. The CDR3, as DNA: TGCGCCAGCAGCCAAGATCGCACCGGGGAGCTGTTTTTT.